Shown below are 13 T cell receptor beta chains from a single sample sequenced in a study of blood T cell repertoires in COVID-19. Measured with immunoSEQ multiplex PCR; TCRdb has only the in-frame clones, and not every one. The profile shows about 320,000 clones, over 75% of them singletons. Sample: peripheral blood. The receptors originated from a human donor in a cohort sampled during active COVID-19.

The chain uses TRBV19 and TRBJ1-2, with D maybe TRBD1 (5 bases). This CDR3 is built from 15 residues. The ends were cut back, 2 bases at V and 2 bases at J, with 12 bases in the middle. Germline CDR1 is LNHDA and CDR2 is SQIVND (reference sequence). This CDR3 is CASSISGSGNYGYTF. CDR3 DNA: TGTGCCAGTAGTATATCCGGGTCAGGGAACTATGGCTACACCTTC.

The chain joins TRBV27 to TRBJ2-7, with D tentatively TRBD1 (6 bases). Germline lookup yields CDR1 MNHEY and CDR2 SMNVEV (reference sequence). There are 13 residues in the CDR3. Deletions cut 1 base from V and 3 bases from J, with 7 bases between. For the CDR3, the DNA is TGTGCCAGCAGTTTATTGGACAGCTACGAGCAGTACTTC. This gives the protein CASSLLDSYEQYF.

This clone was recorded once. The gene calls are TRBV27 and TRBJ2-3; 14 bases fit TRBD2. Trimming took 5 bases from V and 2 from J; bases not matched to a gene: 3. Germline CDR1 and CDR2: MNHEY and SMNVEV (reference sequence). The length of the CDR3 is 16 residues. The CDR3 loop reads CASSPTSGGATDTQYF. CDR3 coding DNA: TGTGCCAGCAGTCCGACTAGCGGGGGGGCCACAGATACGCAGTATTTT.

CDR3 loop: CASSTRLVGGGNDEQFF. Written as DNA, the CDR3 is TGTGCCAGCAGTACCCGGTTAGTGGGAGGAGGGAACGATGAGCAGTTCTTC. The chain employs TRBV27 and TRBJ2-1, with D possibly matching TRBD2 (6 bases). The CDR3 spans 17 residues. Germline CDR1 and CDR2: MNHEY and SMNVEV (reference sequence). Between the trimmed V and J ends, which lost 5 bases and 8 bases, there was a span of 25 bases.

The CDR3 nucleotides are TGTGCCATCAGTGCTCCGGGACAGACCTACGAGCAGTACTTC. Protein product: CAISAPGQTYEQYF. The chain combines TRBV10-3 with TRBJ2-7, with 7 bases lining up with TRBD1. This CDR3 region has 14 residues. Germline CDR1 and CDR2: ENHRY and SYGVKD. The trim removed 4 bases at V and 2 bases at J, leaving 5 bases unmatched.

The rearrangement links TRBV7-3 to TRBJ1-1; D is perhaps TRBD1 (5 bases). CDR1 SGHTA and CDR2 FQGTGA come from the germline V gene. CDR3 size: 13 residues. V lost 2 bases, J lost 7 bases, and 11 bases lay in between. CDR3 in amino acids: CASSLGAGDEAFF. CDR3 in DNA: TGTGCCAGCAGCTTAGGGGCGGGGGATGAAGCTTTCTTT.

The chain recombines TRBV19 with TRBJ2-5, with 7 bases identical to TRBD1. The CDR3 is 14 amino acids. V lost 4 bases, J lost 2 bases, and 4 bases stayed unmatched. Germline CDR1 and CDR2: LNHDA and SQIVND (reference sequence). CDR3 in amino acids: CASSRGQVQETQYF. The CDR3 DNA reads TGTGCCAGTAGTAGAGGACAGGTTCAAGAGACCCAGTACTTC.

This clone was detected only once. This rearrangement joins TRBV24-1 to TRBJ1-4; 8 nucleotides match TRBD1. Germline assignment: CDR1 KGHDR and CDR2 SFDVKD. V was pared by 2 bases and J by 8 bases, with 12 bases of the junction left unmatched. This CDR3 is built from 17 residues. CDR3 DNA: TGTGCCACCAGTGATTCCAGCCCGACAGGGGAAGGAGAAAAACTGTTTTTT. This codes for CATSDSSPTGEGEKLFF.

V and J are TRBV19 and TRBJ1-5, with 7 bases identical to TRBD1. The CDR3 length is 17 residues. In germline, CDR1 is LNHDA, CDR2 SQIVND (reference sequence). The J segment lost 0 bases and the V segment lost 8 bases, leaving 13 bases of the junction unmatched. The DNA of the CDR3 is TGTGCCAGTCCAGACCCGGGACAGCCCTATAGCAATCAGCCCCAGCATTTT. Translation gives CASPDPGQPYSNQPQHF.

The rearrangement uses TRBV30 and TRBJ1-1; maybe TRBD1 (5 bases). Trimming took off 0 bases at V and 7 bases at J, with 24 bases between the two ends. The CDR3 runs to 17 residues. Looked up from germline, CDR1 is GTSNPN and CDR2 is SVGIG (reference sequence). As DNA, the CDR3 is TGTGCCTGGAGTGTAAGGGTCGTATCTAAAAGGGGCCTTGAAGCTTTCTTT. Amino acids: CAWSVRVVSKRGLEAFF.

The chain employs TRBV19 and TRBJ2-1; 9 positions match TRBD2. Trimming at V came to 2 bases and at J to 7 bases, leaving 9 bases not matched to a gene. This CDR3 region has 16 residues. CDR1 and CDR2 from the germline V gene are LNHDA and SQIVND (reference sequence). The CDR3 DNA is TGTGCCAGTAGTATAATCGGCGGGGGGGCGGAGAATGAGCAGTTCTTC. Its translation is CASSIIGGGAENEQFF.

J is TRBJ2-3 and V is TRBV7-3, with D perhaps matching TRBD1 (6 bases). Trimming pared 5 bases from V and 5 bases from J, leaving 14 bases between. CDR3 length equals 14 residues. Germline V gene sequence: CDR1 SGHTA, CDR2 FQGTGA. The CDR3 protein is CASSLGTPEDTQYF. The CDR3 DNA reads TGTGCCAGCAGCCTCGGGACACCGGAAGATACGCAGTATTTT.

The V and J genes are TRBV7-9 and TRBJ2-1; 14 bases match TRBD2. The CDR3 length is 15 residues. CDR1 and CDR2 (germline): SEHNR, FQNEAQ (reference sequence). With V trimmed by 5 bases and J by 8 bases, 5 bases remained unmatched. The CDR3 sequence is CASSETSGGADEQFF. The CDR3 coding sequence is TGTGCCAGCAGCGAGACTAGCGGGGGGGCCGATGAGCAGTTCTTC.